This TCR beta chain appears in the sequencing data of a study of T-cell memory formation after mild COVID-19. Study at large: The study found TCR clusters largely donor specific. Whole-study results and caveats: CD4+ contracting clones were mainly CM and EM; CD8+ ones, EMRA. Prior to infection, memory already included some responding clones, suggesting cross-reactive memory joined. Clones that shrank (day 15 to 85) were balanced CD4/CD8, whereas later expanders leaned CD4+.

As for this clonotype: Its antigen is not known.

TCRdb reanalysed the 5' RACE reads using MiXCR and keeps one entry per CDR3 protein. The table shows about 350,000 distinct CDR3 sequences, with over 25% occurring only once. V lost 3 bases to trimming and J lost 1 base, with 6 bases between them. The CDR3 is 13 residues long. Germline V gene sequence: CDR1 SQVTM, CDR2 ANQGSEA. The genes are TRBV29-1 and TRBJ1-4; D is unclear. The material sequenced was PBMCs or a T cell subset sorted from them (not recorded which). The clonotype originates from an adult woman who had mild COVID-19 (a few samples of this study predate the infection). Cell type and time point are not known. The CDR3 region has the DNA TGCAGCGTTGAGGAAGAAACTAATGAAAAACTGTTTTTT. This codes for CSVEEETNEKLFF.